A single sample gave rise to the 18 T cell receptor beta chains below, sequenced in a study of cytomegalovirus exposure and HLA in healthy donors. 60 Vbeta and 13 Jbeta primers were used in PCR. Clones were sequenced by immunoSEQ multiplex PCR, and TCRdb holds only the in-frame ones, with some missing. The data show over 200,000 clones, about 78% seen once. Material for sequencing was PBMCs. The receptors were sampled from a male donor in good health and CMV-seronegative.

The chain uses TRBV6-5 and TRBJ1-1; 7 bases fit TRBD1. The J segment lost 2 bases and the V segment lost 4 bases, leaving 4 bases of the junction unmatched. CDR3 length: 14 residues. CDR1 and CDR2 (germline): MNHEY, SVGAGI. DNA for the CDR3: TGTGCCAGCAGTTTGCCAGGGGGAAACACTGAAGCTTTCTTT. Translation gives CASSLPGGNTEAFF.

This chain's CDR3 is CASSGPGLAGIYNEQFF. CDR3 DNA: TGTGCCAGCAGCGGGCCGGGACTAGCGGGAATCTACAATGAGCAGTTCTTC. This chain links TRBV9 with TRBJ2-1, with 13 bases identical to TRBD2. CDR3 length equals 17 residues. Germline loops: CDR1 SGDLS, CDR2 YYNGEE. With 3 bases clipped from V and 3 bases from J, the junction kept 6 bases outside the gene matches.

The chain has TRBV30 and TRBJ1-5; D ambiguous. This CDR3 has 15 amino acids. V was trimmed by 1 base and J by 4 bases, leaving 14 bases between them. Germline CDR1 and CDR2: GTSNPN and SVGIG (reference sequence). The CDR3 here is CAWSGRVGLNQPQHF. The CDR3 DNA sequence: TGTGCCTGGAGTGGGAGGGTGGGGTTAAATCAGCCCCAGCATTTT.

The chain combines TRBV5-1 with TRBJ2-5; 8 nucleotides line up with TRBD2. This CDR3 is 17 amino acids long. Unmatched junction bases numbered 18, after V lost 0 bases and J lost 11 bases. Germline V CDR1 and CDR2: SGHRS, YFSETQ. The CDR3 here is CASSLGLRAGGSLEQYF. CDR3 coding DNA: TGCGCCAGCAGCTTGGGGCTTCGGGCGGGGGGCTCTCTGGAGCAGTACTTC.

The chain uses TRBV6-1 and TRBJ2-2; the D gene is possibly TRBD2 (6 bases). Trimming took 6 bases from V and 0 from J, leaving 11 bases between them. The germline gives CDR1 MNHNS, CDR2 SASEGT. This CDR3 region has 15 residues. The DNA for the CDR3 is TGTGCCAGCAGAGTTGGCGGGGCGAACACCGGGGAGCTGTTTTTT. This encodes CASRVGGANTGELFF.

The gene calls are TRBV5-1 and TRBJ2-1; 13 nucleotides agree with TRBD2. This CDR3 is 17 amino acids long. Germline V gene data show CDR1 as SGHRS and CDR2 as YFSETQ. The ends lost 3 bases at V and 0 bases at J; junction bases unmatched: 3. In DNA, the CDR3 is TGCGCCAGCAGCTGGGGACTAGCGGGGAGCTCCTACAATGAGCAGTTCTTC. It specifies CASSWGLAGSSYNEQFF.

As DNA, the CDR3 is TGTGCCAGCAGCGTAGCTTCGTCTAGCGGAACAGATACGCAGTATTTT. Translated, it gives CASSVASSSGTDTQYF. V and J are TRBV9 and TRBJ2-3, with 7 bases fitting TRBD2. This CDR3 has 16 amino acids. Losses at the gene ends were 0 bases for V and 3 bases for J; bases not matched to a gene: 7. Looked up from germline, CDR1 is SGDLS and CDR2 is YYNGEE. The variable domain in full, completed from reference TRBV9 and TRBJ2-3, reads DSGVTQTPKHLITATGQRVTLRCSPRSGDLSVYWYQQSLDQGLQFLIQYYNGEERAKGNILERFSAQQFPDLHSELNLSSLELGDSALYFCASSVASSSGTDTQYFGPGTRLTVL.

The rearrangement links TRBV7-3 to TRBJ2-1; 8 positions agree with TRBD2. The CDR3 extends over 16 amino acids. From germline, CDR1 is SGHTA and CDR2 FQGTGA. Trimming at V came to 4 bases and at J to 0 bases, leaving 5 bases not matched to a gene. Here the CDR3 DNA reads TGTGCCAGCAGCTGGGCTAGCGGGCTCTCCTACAATGAGCAGTTCTTC. Amino acid sequence: CASSWASGLSYNEQFF.

The chain uses TRBV14 and TRBJ2-7, with D hard to call. There are 13 residues in the CDR3. From germline, CDR1 is SGHDN and CDR2 FVKESK. Deletions cut 1 base from V and 7 bases from J, with 11 bases between. CDR3 bases: TGTGCCAGCAGCCAAGGCCTTCGCCGGGAGCAGTACTTC. This codes for CASSQGLRREQYF.

J is TRBJ2-3 and V is TRBV5-5; TRBD2 matches 10 bases. The germline V gene encodes CDR1 SGHKS and CDR2 YYEKEE (reference sequence). CDR3 length: 15 residues. After removal of 1 base from V and 6 bases from J, the junction contained 5 bases not matched to a gene. The CDR3 sequence is CASSLFPSGSDTQYF. CDR3 bases: TGTGCCAGCAGCTTGTTCCCTAGCGGGAGTGATACGCAGTATTTT.

Points on this clone: The same CDR3 also results from other DNA sequences found in this sample. The chain has TRBV9 and TRBJ2-3; 12 bases align to TRBD2. Losses at the gene ends were 3 bases for V and 6 bases for J; bases not matched to a gene: 2. The CDR3 sequence is 14 residues long. The germline CDR1 and CDR2 sequences are SGDLS and YYNGEE. CDR3 in amino acids: CASSASGRADTQYF. CDR3 nucleotides: TGTGCCAGCAGCGCTAGCGGGAGGGCGGATACGCAGTATTTT.

The chain joins TRBV5-1 to TRBJ2-7; 7 bases are a match to TRBD1. V lost 3 bases and J lost 2; bases outside the gene matches: 2. CDR1 is SGHRS, CDR2 YFSETQ, per germline. The CDR3 runs to 13 residues. The CDR3 region is CASSYTGAYEQYF. The CDR3 DNA reads TGCGCCAGCAGCTATACAGGGGCCTACGAGCAGTACTTC.

The chain links TRBV29-1 to TRBJ1-3, with D hard to call. Germline CDR1 SQVTM, CDR2 ANQGSEA. The CDR3 is made up of 14 amino acids. With 4 bases removed from V and 4 bases from J, the gap between germline ends came to 14 bases. The CDR3 loop is CSVVGSAGGNTIYF. The CDR3 DNA follows: TGCAGCGTTGTTGGCAGCGCCGGAGGAAACACCATATATTTT. Variable domain in full (rest from reference TRBV29-1 and TRBJ1-3): SAVISQKPSRDICQRGTSLTIQCQVDSQVTMMFWYRQQPGQSLTLIATANQGSEATYESGFVIDKFPISRPNLTFSTLTVSNMSPEDSSIYLCSVVGSAGGNTIYFGEGSWLTVV.

In this sample, this clone turned up a few times. The chain is built from TRBV4-2 and TRBJ1-3; D not certain. Germline-derived CDR1 and CDR2 are LGHNA and YNFKEQ. Trimming took 4 bases from V and 3 from J, leaving 13 bases between them. There are 15 residues in the CDR3. The CDR3 sequence is CASSPPPGVGNTIYF. CDR3 coding DNA: TGTGCCAGCAGCCCGCCGCCCGGGGTTGGAAACACCATATATTTT.

The table lists this clone with a few counts. This sequence joins TRBV29-1 and TRBJ2-7; TRBD1 agrees at 8 bases. The CDR3 covers 13 residues. J gave up 3 bases and V 4 bases, and 5 bases lay outside the gene matches. Germline CDR1 and CDR2: SQVTM and ANQGSEA. The DNA for the CDR3 is TGCAGCGTTGGCGGGACAGGTGACTACGAGCAGTACTTC. Translating it yields CSVGGTGDYEQYF.

Written as DNA, the CDR3 is TGTGCCAGCAGTTCTAGCGGGAGCAATGAGCAGTTCTTC. Its translation is CASSSSGSNEQFF. The chain links TRBV28 to TRBJ2-1; 10 bases line up with TRBD2. Germline CDR1 is MDHEN and CDR2 is SYDVKM. Losses at the gene ends were 4 bases for V and 6 bases for J; bases not matched to a gene: 0. The CDR3 runs to 13 residues. The full variable domain, with the rest looked up from reference TRBV28 and TRBJ2-1, is DVKVTQSSRYLVKRTGEKVFLECVQDMDHENMFWYRQDPGLGLRLIYFSYDVKMKEKGDIPEGYSVSREKKERFSLILESASTNQTSMYLCASSSSGSNEQFFGPGTRLTVL.

The chain couples TRBV28 to TRBJ1-5; 12 nucleotides line up with TRBD1. The length of the CDR3 is 17 residues. The ends lost 5 bases at V and 6 bases at J; junction bases unmatched: 11. Germline V gene sequence: CDR1 MDHEN, CDR2 SYDVKM. The CDR3 sequence is CASSPNPGQGAIQPQHF. The CDR3 nucleotides are TGTGCCAGCAGTCCCAATCCGGGACAGGGGGCGATTCAGCCCCAGCATTTT.

This chain joins TRBV7-9 and TRBJ2-7; D gene ambiguous. The CDR3 runs to 11 residues. The V gene's germline CDR1 is SEHNR and CDR2 FQNEAQ (reference sequence). V dropped 3 bases and J dropped 5 bases, with 5 bases sitting between them. The DNA of the CDR3 is TGTGCCAGCAGCTTTGGGCACGAGCAGTACTTC. It codes for CASSFGHEQYF. The variable domain in full, with the rest retrieved from reference TRBV7-9 and TRBJ2-7, is DTGVSQNPRHKITKRGQNVTFRCDPISEHNRLYWYRQTLGQGPEFLTYFQNEAQLEKSRLLSDRFSAERPKGSFSTLEIQRTEQGDSAMYLCASSFGHEQYFGPGTRLTVT.